Below are 9 T cell receptor beta chains sequenced from a single sample in a study of blood T cell repertoires in COVID-19 (dated by TCRdb to the early 2020s). Libraries came from the immunoSEQ multiplex PCR assay. The clones in this table, taken by TCRdb from immuneACCESS, are in-frame only. Not every clone is retained; where verified, under half of the shortfall comes from an unresolved V gene, and the cause of the rest is unknown. The sample table shows about 200,000 clones, and more than 75% are seen once. The ten biggest clones cover 4.9% of the sample. Sequencing was carried out using peripheral blood. The receptor source for this set is an elderly woman with acute or convalescent COVID-19.

This chain joins TRBV5-4 and TRBJ1-6; TRBD1 matches 9 bases. The CDR3 loop spans 14 amino acids. V shed 5 bases and J 6 bases; nucleotides not matched to a gene: 3. Germline CDR1 is SGHNT and CDR2 is YYREEE (reference sequence). CDR3 coding DNA: TGTGCCAGCAGACCGACAGGGGGTAATTCACCCCTCCACTTT. Residues: CASRPTGGNSPLHF.

The CDR3 bases are TGTGCCAGCAACCTGGGACAGGCCATTTCTCGAGAAGGAAAACTGTTTTTT. Protein sequence: CASNLGQAISREGKLFF. J is TRBJ1-4 and V is TRBV28, with 8 nucleotides matching TRBD1. The germline V gene encodes CDR1 MDHEN and CDR2 SYDVKM. V dropped 7 bases and J dropped 10; count of bases not matched to a gene: 20. The CDR3 is 17 residues long.

This chain links TRBV18 with TRBJ2-7; the D gene is possibly TRBD2 (5 bases). V dropped 0 bases and J dropped 3 bases, with 12 bases sitting between them. This CDR3 spans 15 amino acids. Germline lookup yields CDR1 KGHSH and CDR2 LQKENI. The CDR3 region has the DNA TGTGCCAGCTCACCACCGAGACCCGGACTCTACGAGCAGTACTTC. This gives the protein CASSPPRPGLYEQYF.

The chain carries TRBV10-1 and TRBJ2-7, with D maybe TRBD1 (5 bases). Trimming took 4 bases from V and 7 from J, leaving 17 bases between them. The CDR3 contains 14 residues. CDR1 and CDR2 (germline): WNHNN, SYGVQD (reference sequence). DNA of the CDR3: TGCGCCAGCAGTGCCCTCCGGCCAGGGTGGGAGCAGTACTTC. Its translation: CASSALRPGWEQYF.

This chain uses TRBV7-2 with TRBJ2-2, with D tentatively TRBD2 (6 bases). Germline assignment: CDR1 SGHTA and CDR2 FQGNSA. V was clipped by 5 bases and J by 6 bases, with 13 bases between them. The CDR3 has 14 amino acids. The CDR3 is CASSPGGFPGELFF. CDR3 nucleotides: TGTGCCAGCAGCCCAGGAGGGTTCCCCGGGGAGCTGTTTTTT. Variable domain in full (rest from reference TRBV7-2 and TRBJ2-2): GAGVSQSPSNKVTEKGKDVELRCDPISGHTALYWYRQSLGQGLEFLIYFQGNSAPDKSGLPSDRFSAERTGGSVSTLTIQRTQQEDSAVYLCASSPGGFPGELFFGEGSRLTVL.

The chain couples TRBV9 to TRBJ2-3; no reliable D call. CDR3 size: 12 residues. Germline-derived CDR1 and CDR2 are SGDLS and YYNGEE. V gave up 3 bases and J gave up 2 bases, with 4 bases separating them. The CDR3 DNA is TGTGCCAGCAGCGCACTCACAGATACGCAGTATTTT. Protein sequence: CASSALTDTQYF.

The chain recombines TRBV10-3 with TRBJ2-3; the match to TRBD1 covers 7 bases. The length of the CDR3 is 14 residues. Per the germline V gene, CDR1 is ENHRY and CDR2 is SYGVKD. Trimming cost V 5 bases and J 1 base; bases outside gene matches: 3. CDR3 loop: CAISPGTGTDTQYF. CDR3 coding DNA: TGTGCCATCAGTCCCGGGACAGGCACAGATACGCAGTATTTT.

The J gene is TRBJ2-1, the V gene TRBV6-6; 9 nucleotides match TRBD1. The junction had 9 bases not matched to a gene; V was cut back by 6 bases and J by 3 bases. Germline V gene data show CDR1 as MNHNY and CDR2 as SVGAGI (reference sequence). This CDR3 region has 16 residues. The CDR3 DNA reads TGTGCCAGCAGGGACAGGGGTCGGCCTTACTACAATGAGCAGTTCTTC. This gives the protein CASRDRGRPYYNEQFF.

The chain is built from TRBV6-5 and TRBJ2-7, with TRBD2 identical over 10 bases. CDR1 is MNHEY and CDR2 is SVGAGI in the germline V gene. The V gene end was trimmed by 6 bases and the J gene end by 0 bases; junction bases not matched to a gene: 5. This CDR3 contains 15 residues. CDR3 residues: CASRPGLADSYEQYF. In DNA form, the CDR3 reads TGTGCCAGCAGGCCTGGACTAGCGGACTCCTACGAGCAGTACTTC.